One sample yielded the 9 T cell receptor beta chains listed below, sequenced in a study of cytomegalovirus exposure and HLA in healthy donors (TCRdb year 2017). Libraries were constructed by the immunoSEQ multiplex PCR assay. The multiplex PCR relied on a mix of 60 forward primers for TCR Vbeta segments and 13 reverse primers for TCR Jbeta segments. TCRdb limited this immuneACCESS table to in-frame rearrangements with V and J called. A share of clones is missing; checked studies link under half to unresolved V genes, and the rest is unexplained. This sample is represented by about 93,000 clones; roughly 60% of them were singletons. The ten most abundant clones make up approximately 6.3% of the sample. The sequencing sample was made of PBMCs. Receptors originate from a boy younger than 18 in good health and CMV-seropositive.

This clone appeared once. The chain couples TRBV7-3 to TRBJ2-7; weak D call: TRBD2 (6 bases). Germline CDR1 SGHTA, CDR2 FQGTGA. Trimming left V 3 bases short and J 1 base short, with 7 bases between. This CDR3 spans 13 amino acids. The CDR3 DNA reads TGTGCCAGCAGCTTTAGCGGTTCCTACGAGCAGTACTTC. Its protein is CASSFSGSYEQYF.

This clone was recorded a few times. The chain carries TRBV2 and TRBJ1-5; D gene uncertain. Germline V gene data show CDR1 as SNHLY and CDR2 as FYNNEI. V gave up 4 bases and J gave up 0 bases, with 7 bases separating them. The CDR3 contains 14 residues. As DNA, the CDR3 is TGTGCCAGCAGTGTGGGCTATAGCAATCAGCCCCAGCATTTT. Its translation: CASSVGYSNQPQHF.

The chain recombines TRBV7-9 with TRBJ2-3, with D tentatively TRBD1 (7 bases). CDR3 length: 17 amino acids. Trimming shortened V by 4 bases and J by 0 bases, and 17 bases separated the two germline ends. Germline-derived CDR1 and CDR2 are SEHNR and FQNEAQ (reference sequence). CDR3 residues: CASSYTRRGQSTDTQYF. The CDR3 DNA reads TGTGCCAGCAGCTACACCCGGCGGGGACAGAGCACAGATACGCAGTATTTT.

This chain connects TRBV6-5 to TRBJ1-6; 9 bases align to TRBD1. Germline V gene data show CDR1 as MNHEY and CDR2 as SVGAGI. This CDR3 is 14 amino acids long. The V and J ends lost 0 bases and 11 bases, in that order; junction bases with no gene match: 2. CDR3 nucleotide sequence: TGTGCCAGCAGTTACTCCGGGACAGGGACACCCCTCCACTTT. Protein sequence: CASSYSGTGTPLHF.

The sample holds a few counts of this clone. The CDR3 DNA sequence: TGTGCCAGCAGTCGAACAGGGGGCGACTATGGCTACACCTTC. Translating gives CASSRTGGDYGYTF. V is TRBV6-5 and J is TRBJ1-2; TRBD1 matches 9 bases. J gave up 3 bases and V 5 bases, and 4 bases lay outside the gene matches. This CDR3 contains 14 residues. Germline V lookup: CDR1 MNHEY, CDR2 SVGAGI.

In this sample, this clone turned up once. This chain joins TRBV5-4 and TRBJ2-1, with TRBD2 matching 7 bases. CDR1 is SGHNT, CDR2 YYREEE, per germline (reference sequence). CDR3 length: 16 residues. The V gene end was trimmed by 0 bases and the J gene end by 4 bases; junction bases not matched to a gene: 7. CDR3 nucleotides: TGTGCCAGCAGCTTGGCTGGGAGGGCCATTTACAATGAGCAGTTCTTC. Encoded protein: CASSLAGRAIYNEQFF. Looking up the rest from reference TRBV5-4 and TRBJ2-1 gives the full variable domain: ETGVTQSPTHLIKTRGQQVTLRCSSQSGHNTVSWYQQALGQGPQFIFQYYREEENGRGNFPPRFSGLQFPNYSSELNVNALELDDSALYLCASSLAGRAIYNEQFFGPGTRLTVL.

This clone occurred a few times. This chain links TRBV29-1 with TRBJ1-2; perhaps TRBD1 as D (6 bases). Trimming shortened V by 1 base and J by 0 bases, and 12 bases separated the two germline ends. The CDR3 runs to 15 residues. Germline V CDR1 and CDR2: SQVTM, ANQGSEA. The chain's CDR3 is CSVEVVGAANYGYTF. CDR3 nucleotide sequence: TGCAGCGTTGAAGTGGTGGGGGCGGCTAACTATGGCTACACCTTC.

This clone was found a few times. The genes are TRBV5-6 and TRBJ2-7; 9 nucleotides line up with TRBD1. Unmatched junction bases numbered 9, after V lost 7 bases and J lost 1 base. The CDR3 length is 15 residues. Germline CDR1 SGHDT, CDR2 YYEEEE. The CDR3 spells CASRKSGTGSYEQYF. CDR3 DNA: TGTGCCAGCCGAAAATCAGGGACAGGGTCCTACGAGCAGTACTTC.

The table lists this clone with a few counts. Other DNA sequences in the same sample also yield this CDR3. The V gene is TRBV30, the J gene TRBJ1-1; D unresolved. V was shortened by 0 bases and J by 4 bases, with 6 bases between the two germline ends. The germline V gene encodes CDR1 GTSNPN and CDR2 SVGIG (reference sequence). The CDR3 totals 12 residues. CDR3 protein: CAWSVRGTEAFF. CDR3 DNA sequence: TGTGCCTGGAGTGTACGGGGCACTGAAGCTTTCTTT. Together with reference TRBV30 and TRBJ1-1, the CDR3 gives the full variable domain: SQTIHQWPATLVQPVGSPLSLECTVEGTSNPNLYWYRQAAGRGLQLLFYSVGIGQISSEVPQNLSASRPQDRQFILSSKKLLLSDSGFYLCAWSVRGTEAFFGQGTRLTVV.